Below, 26 T cell receptor beta chains from the same sample are listed, as sequenced in a study of blood T cell repertoires in COVID-19. Sequenced by immunoSEQ multiplex PCR; TCRdb stores in-frame clones only, minus some. The repertoire has around 89,000 clones, roughly nine tenths of them found once; the top ten carry roughly 8.9%. Sequencing was done on a sample of peripheral blood. All receptors come from a man aged 45-65 years with acute or convalescent COVID-19.

This clone was observed a single time. The V call is TRBV3-1 (or the pseudogene TRBV3-2), the J call TRBJ1-1; tentatively, D is TRBD1 (6 bases). Trimming shortened V by 4 bases and J by 7 bases, and 19 bases separated the two germline ends. The CDR3 spans 15 residues. The germline gives CDR1 LGHDT, CDR2 YNNKEL (reference sequence). The CDR3 nucleotides are TGTGCCAGCAGCCGTTTAGACATGGGGGCTTTTGAAGCTTTCTTT. Amino acid sequence: CASSRLDMGAFEAFF.

The V and J genes are TRBV6-4 and TRBJ2-5; 12 positions match TRBD2. The CDR3 has 19 residues. After removal of 8 bases from V and 5 bases from J, the junction contained 21 bases not matched to a gene. Germline values: CDR1 MRHNA, CDR2 SNTAGT. DNA of the CDR3: TGTGCCAGCTCTAACGATTTGACTAGCGGGGGACCCGAGTGGGAGACCCAGTACTTC. This sequence encodes CASSNDLTSGGPEWETQYF.

The CDR3: CASSYPGDQPQHF. CDR3 nucleotides: TGTGCCAGCAGTTACCCGGGGGATCAGCCCCAGCATTTT. The chain joins TRBV6-6 to TRBJ1-5, with a possible D match to TRBD1 (5 bases). This CDR3 has 13 residues. CDR1 is MNHNY and CDR2 is SVGAGI in the germline V gene (reference sequence). The V and J ends lost 2 bases and 5 bases respectively, with 7 bases between them.

The chain employs TRBV7-3 and TRBJ2-1, with D possibly TRBD2 on 6 matching bases. This CDR3 has 14 residues. Trimming left V 6 bases short and J 5 bases short, with 14 bases between. CDR1 SGHTA and CDR2 FQGTGA come from the germline V gene. The CDR3 spells CASSRNSGNNEQFF. As DNA, the CDR3 is TGTGCCAGCAGTCGCAATAGCGGAAACAATGAGCAGTTCTTC.

This chain joins TRBV5-1 and TRBJ2-7; D call uncertain. Germline V gives CDR1 SGHRS, CDR2 YFSETQ. Trimming removed 0 bases at V and 2 bases at J, with 3 bases between. This CDR3 contains 12 residues. DNA for the CDR3: TGCGCCAGCAGCTTGGACACCTACGAGCAGTACTTC. The encoded protein is CASSLDTYEQYF.

The chain is built from TRBV6-5 and TRBJ1-4; no firm D call. This CDR3 has 15 residues. Germline CDR1 reads MNHEY; CDR2 reads SVGAGI. V was shortened by 3 bases and J by 2 bases, with 10 bases between the two germline ends. CDR3 DNA sequence: TGTGCCAGCAGTTATGGGCCGGCGACTAATGAAAAACTGTTTTTT. It codes for CASSYGPATNEKLFF.

J is TRBJ1-2 and V is TRBV30, with a weak D call TRBD1 (5 bases). Germline CDR1 reads GTSNPN; CDR2 reads SVGIG (reference sequence). V lost 0 bases and J 8 bases, leaving 25 bases between the germline ends. The CDR3 has 17 residues. CDR3 in amino acids: CAWSVRRTGWGDRGYTF. As DNA, the CDR3 is TGTGCCTGGAGTGTACGGAGAACAGGTTGGGGGGATCGGGGCTACACCTTC.

This rearrangement joins TRBV27 to TRBJ2-2, with D possibly being TRBD2 (7 bases). The CDR3 is made up of 16 amino acids. V was shortened by 8 bases and J by 4 bases, with 20 bases between the two germline ends. The germline V gene has CDR1 MNHEY and CDR2 SMNVEV (reference sequence). The chain's CDR3 is CASGGAGREVTGELFF. The CDR3 DNA sequence: TGTGCCAGCGGGGGGGCGGGGCGGGAAGTCACCGGGGAGCTGTTTTTT.

The chain combines TRBV20-1 with TRBJ1-2; 8 positions match TRBD1. The V gene end was trimmed by 3 bases and the J gene end by 6 bases; junction bases not matched to a gene: 0. The germline V gene has CDR1 DFQATT and CDR2 SNEGSKA (reference sequence). The CDR3 spans 11 residues. The CDR3 nucleotides read TGCAGTGCTAGGGGACAGGATGGCTACACCTTC. Protein product: CSARGQDGYTF.

The chain couples TRBV19 to TRBJ2-5, with a weak D call TRBD1 (5 bases). There are 15 residues in the CDR3. Per germline, CDR1 LNHDA and CDR2 SQIVND (reference sequence). V dropped 6 bases and J dropped 2 bases, with 16 bases sitting between them. The chain's CDR3 is CASRAGHFGQETQYF. Here the CDR3 DNA reads TGTGCCAGTAGGGCAGGGCACTTCGGTCAAGAGACCCAGTACTTC. Full variable domain (rest looked up from reference TRBV19 and TRBJ2-5): DGGITQSPKYLFRKEGQNVTLSCEQNLNHDAMYWYRQDPGQGLRLIYYSQIVNDFQKGDIAEGYSVSREKKESFPLTVTSAQKNPTAFYLCASRAGHFGQETQYFGPGTRLLVL.

The chain couples TRBV25-1 to TRBJ1-4; D perhaps matches TRBD1 (6 bases). The CDR3 is 15 residues long. Germline values: CDR1 MGHDK, CDR2 SYGVNS. The V end lost 6 bases, the J end lost 0 bases, and 11 bases lay between the germline ends. CDR3 DNA sequence: TGTGCCAGCAGCCCTAGACAGGCAACTAATGAAAAACTGTTTTTT. This encodes CASSPRQATNEKLFF.

The chain uses TRBV11-2 and TRBJ1-5, with 8 nucleotides matching TRBD1. V shed 5 bases, J shed 7 bases, and the junction held 4 bases outside the gene matches. CDR3 length: 13 amino acids. In germline, CDR1 is SGHAT, CDR2 FQNNGV. The CDR3 DNA reads TGTGCCAGCAGCACAGACAGGGGACAGCCCCAGCATTTT. Translating it yields CASSTDRGQPQHF.

The chain links TRBV29-1 to TRBJ2-1, with a weak D call TRBD1 (5 bases). Germline assignment: CDR1 SQVTM and CDR2 ANQGSEA. The CDR3 has 14 residues. Trimming removed 3 bases from V and 4 bases from J, with 13 bases in between. The CDR3 protein is CSVDRVSSYNEQFF. The CDR3 DNA follows: TGCAGCGTTGACAGGGTGTCGTCTTACAATGAGCAGTTCTTC.

This rearrangement joins TRBV6-4 to TRBJ1-6; D might be TRBD1 (6 bases). V lost 3 bases and J lost 10, with 10 bases in between. CDR1 MRHNA and CDR2 SNTAGT come from the germline V gene. The CDR3 covers 13 residues. CDR3: CASSEQGRSPLHF. CDR3 nucleotides: TGTGCCAGCAGTGAGCAGGGGCGGTCACCCCTCCACTTT.

J is TRBJ2-5 and V is TRBV19; 11 bases fit TRBD1. The V segment lost 9 bases and the J segment 5 bases; nucleotides outside the gene matches: 5. The germline V gene encodes CDR1 LNHDA and CDR2 SQIVND (reference sequence). The length of the CDR3 is 13 residues. CDR3 in DNA: TGTGCCAGCGGACAGGGGGCGTTGGAGACCCAGTACTTC. Translation: CASGQGALETQYF.

This rearrangement joins TRBV2 to TRBJ1-2, with TRBD1 as a possible D gene (6 bases). The CDR3 runs 12 residues. Per the germline V gene, CDR1 is SNHLY and CDR2 is FYNNEI. V was clipped by 4 bases and J by 4 bases, with 7 bases between them. CDR3 region: CASSGTAYGYTF. DNA of the CDR3: TGTGCCAGCAGTGGGACAGCCTATGGCTACACCTTC. The variable domain in full, with the rest retrieved from reference TRBV2 and TRBJ1-2, is EPEVTQTPSHQVTQMGQEVILRCVPISNHLYFYWYRQILGQKVEFLVSFYNNEISEKSEIFDDQFSVERPDGSNFTLKIRSTKLEDSAMYFCASSGTAYGYTFGSGTRLTVV.

V usage is TRBV29-1 and J usage is TRBJ1-2; TRBD1 agrees at 8 bases. V trimming: 3 bases; J trimming: 7 bases; junction bases outside the gene matches: 10. The germline CDR1 and CDR2 sequences are SQVTM and ANQGSEA. The CDR3 is 14 amino acids. CDR3 protein: CSVDFGQGISGYTF. The CDR3 nucleotides read TGCAGCGTTGACTTCGGACAGGGAATATCTGGCTACACCTTC.

The chain couples TRBV6-1 to TRBJ2-5; 8 bases line up with TRBD2. This CDR3 contains 16 residues. With 3 bases clipped from V and 1 base from J, the junction kept 7 bases outside the gene matches. Germline V gene data show CDR1 as MNHNS and CDR2 as SASEGT. The CDR3 spells CASSEIPGGGQETQYF. The CDR3 DNA reads TGTGCCAGCAGTGAGATCCCCGGGGGGGGCCAAGAGACCCAGTACTTC.

The chain links TRBV9 to TRBJ1-6; D not resolved. Germline values: CDR1 SGDLS, CDR2 YYNGEE. The CDR3 extends over 13 amino acids. The V end lost 8 bases, the J end lost 7 bases, and 13 bases lay between the germline ends. CDR3 nucleotide sequence: TGTGCCAGGCAGGACGGGGAAAATTCACCCCTCCACTTT. Protein sequence: CARQDGENSPLHF. Combining the CDR3 with reference TRBV9 and TRBJ1-6 gives the whole variable domain DSGVTQTPKHLITATGQRVTLRCSPRSGDLSVYWYQQSLDQGLQFLIQYYNGEERAKGNILERFSAQQFPDLHSELNLSSLELGDSALYFCARQDGENSPLHFGNGTRLTVT.

The chain joins TRBV19 to TRBJ1-2; no firm D call. Deletions cut 1 base from V and 8 bases from J, with 8 bases between. Per the germline V gene, CDR1 is LNHDA and CDR2 is SQIVND (reference sequence). The CDR3 has 12 amino acids. CDR3 amino acids: CASSIGSGGYTF. CDR3 in DNA: TGTGCCAGTAGTATAGGGTCAGGAGGCTACACCTTC.

The chain uses TRBV19 and TRBJ1-2; tentatively, D is TRBD1 (6 bases). The CDR3 consists of 17 residues. The V end was cut by 4 bases, the J end by 3 bases, with 21 bases between. Germline CDR1 is LNHDA and CDR2 is SQIVND (reference sequence). Here the CDR3 DNA reads TGTGCCAGTAGTAGAAGCGACAGGCCGTCCTTATACTATGGCTACACCTTC. Amino acids: CASSRSDRPSLYYGYTF. The full variable domain, rest sourced from reference TRBV19 and TRBJ1-2, is DGGITQSPKYLFRKEGQNVTLSCEQNLNHDAMYWYRQDPGQGLRLIYYSQIVNDFQKGDIAEGYSVSREKKESFPLTVTSAQKNPTAFYLCASSRSDRPSLYYGYTFGSGTRLTVV.

This clone was seen only a few times. The rearrangement joins TRBV29-1 to TRBJ1-1; TRBD1 agrees at 7 bases. The J segment lost 7 bases and the V segment lost 5 bases, leaving 13 bases of the junction unmatched. This CDR3 is 14 amino acids long. CDR1 and CDR2 from the germline V gene are SQVTM and ANQGSEA. The CDR3 DNA reads as TGCAGCGTTCCAACCCCAGGGACAGTAAGTGAAGCTTTCTTT. It translates to CSVPTPGTVSEAFF.

The V call is TRBV7-9, the J call TRBJ2-7, with a tentative D call TRBD1 (6 bases). The germline V gene encodes CDR1 SEHNR and CDR2 FQNEAQ (reference sequence). This CDR3 is built from 18 residues. V lost 5 bases and J 4 bases, leaving 27 bases between the germline ends. DNA of the CDR3: TGTGCCAGCAGCCACGGTCTCTCCGGGACAATGATTAGGTACGAGCAGTACTTC. Translating it yields CASSHGLSGTMIRYEQYF.

The chain combines TRBV4-1 with TRBJ2-7, with 10 positions matching TRBD1. V gave up 4 bases and J gave up 2 bases; unmatched junction bases: 8. The CDR3 totals 16 residues. The germline V gene has CDR1 MGHRA and CDR2 YSYEKL. CDR3 coding DNA: TGCGCCAGCAGCCCCCTTTCAGGACAGGGGGCCTACGAGCAGTACTTC. It yields the protein CASSPLSGQGAYEQYF.

The chain is built from TRBV19 and TRBJ2-1, with 8 bases identical to TRBD1. CDR1 LNHDA and CDR2 SQIVND come from the germline V gene (reference sequence). The CDR3 has 14 amino acids. V was pared by 10 bases and J by 5 bases, with 10 bases of the junction left unmatched. As DNA, the CDR3 is TGTGCCACCCAAGGGGACAGGAAACACAATGAGCAGTTCTTC. This translates into CATQGDRKHNEQFF. Looking up the rest from reference TRBV19 and TRBJ2-1 gives the full variable domain: DGGITQSPKYLFRKEGQNVTLSCEQNLNHDAMYWYRQDPGQGLRLIYYSQIVNDFQKGDIAEGYSVSREKKESFPLTVTSAQKNPTAFYLCATQGDRKHNEQFFGPGTRLTVL.

The chain carries TRBV6-6 and TRBJ1-2; 8 bases fit TRBD1. This CDR3 has 13 residues. Germline trimming cut 4 bases from V and 3 bases from J; bases unmatched to any gene: 1. The germline V gene has CDR1 MNHNY and CDR2 SVGAGI (reference sequence). The DNA of the CDR3 is TGTGCCAGCAGTTTGACAGGGGACTATGGCTACACCTTC. The encoded protein is CASSLTGDYGYTF.